This section outlines one TCR beta chain sequence together with its context. The authors ran unsorted PBMC replicate PCRs on around 320 ng DNA, approximately 30,000 T cell genomes. Generated by immunoSEQ multiplex PCR, the TCRdb table keeps only in-frame clones and is missing some. The table lists about 490,000 clones, 76% of them singletons. This sample is part of a study of shared clonotypes between healthy human individuals. The V and J ends lost 3 bases and 12 bases respectively, with 19 bases between them. CDR1 SGHRS and CDR2 YFSETQ come from the germline V gene. The CDR3 length is 14 residues. This chain connects TRBV5-1 to TRBJ2-1; no definite D call. The sequenced sample was PBMCs. This clonotype was sampled from a woman aged 40 to 49 in good health. Some clones in this sample may be carry-over from other donors' samples. In nucleotides, the CDR3 is TGCGCCAGCAGCTCTTCCCCCGGTCCGGTTGTGCAGTTCTTC. Its protein product is CASSSSPGPVVQFF.